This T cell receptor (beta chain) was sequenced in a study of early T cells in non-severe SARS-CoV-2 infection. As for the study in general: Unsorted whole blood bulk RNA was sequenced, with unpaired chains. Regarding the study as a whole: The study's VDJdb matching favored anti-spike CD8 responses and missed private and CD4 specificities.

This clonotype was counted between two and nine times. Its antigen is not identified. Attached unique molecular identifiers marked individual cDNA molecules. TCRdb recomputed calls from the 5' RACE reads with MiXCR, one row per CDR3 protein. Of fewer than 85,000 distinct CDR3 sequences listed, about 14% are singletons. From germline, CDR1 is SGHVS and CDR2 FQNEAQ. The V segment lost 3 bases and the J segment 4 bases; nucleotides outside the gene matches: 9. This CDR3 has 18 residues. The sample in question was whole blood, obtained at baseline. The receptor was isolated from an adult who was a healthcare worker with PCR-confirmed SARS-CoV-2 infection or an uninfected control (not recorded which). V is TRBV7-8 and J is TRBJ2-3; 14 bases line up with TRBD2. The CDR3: CASSLRPGLAGVPDTQYF. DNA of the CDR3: TGTGCCAGCAGCTTGCGGCCGGGACTAGCGGGAGTCCCAGATACGCAGTATTTT.